This T cell receptor beta chain was sequenced in a study of blood T cell repertoires in COVID-19. Study context: From T cells, B-cell-depleted T cells, or PBMCs came the material, which was cDNA or gDNA.

Seattle-derived patients entered the study during active infection and were followed longitudinally. Original data processing: Estimated nucleated cell counts came from reference gene primer amplification. Sequencing was performed with immunoSEQ multiplex PCR; in TCRdb, only in-frame clones are kept and a portion is missing. Clone size and V and J calls were adopted from that table, with D and trimming inferred from the DNA. The sample holds roughly 330,000 clones, 80% to 90% seen once. The CDR3 length is 14 residues. Germline CDR1 is SGHTA and CDR2 is FQGTGA. Trimming shortened V by 0 bases and J by 1 base, and 5 bases separated the two germline ends.

The origin of this receptor is a man under 40 with COVID-19, enrolled during active disease. The J gene is TRBJ2-3, the V gene TRBV7-3, with D unclear. The sample taken for sequencing was peripheral blood. The CDR3 DNA follows: TGTGCCAGCAGCTTAACGAGTGGCACAGATACGCAGTATTTT. As protein: CASSLTSGTDTQYF.